This TCR beta chain was profiled in a study of neoadjuvant anti-PD-1 for oral cavity cancer. The CDR3 covers 15 residues. Germline trimming cut 0 bases from V and 7 bases from J; bases unmatched to any gene: 6. Germline loops: CDR1 SNHLY, CDR2 FYNNEI. This table comes from immunoSEQ multiplex PCR, and its TCRdb copy is limited to in-frame clones, with some not included. The table records 10,000 to 15,000 clones, less than 80% of them present only once. The time point here: after neoadjuvant nivolumab, at surgical resection. These oral cavity squamous cell carcinomas were HPV-negative and locally advanced. The sample holds a few counts of this clone.

The clonotype comes from a person between 35 and 79 years old with oral cavity squamous cell carcinoma. The chain combines TRBV2 with TRBJ2-1; 7 positions agree with TRBD2. Here the sequenced sample was PBMCs, taken after nivolumab (anti-PD-1) treatment. The CDR3 sequence: CASSEARDYGNEQFF. For the CDR3, the DNA is TGTGCCAGCAGTGAAGCCCGGGACTACGGAAATGAGCAGTTCTTC.